This entry lists 25 T cell receptor beta chains sequenced from one sample in a study of immune evolution from preneoplasia to lung adenocarcinoma. Data came from immunoSEQ multiplex PCR; TCRdb stores just in-frame clones and leaves some out. The sample holds about 3,700 clones, around 80% seen once. The source material was FFPE lung adenocarcinoma in situ tissue. All receptors come from a person aged 65-85 years with lung adenocarcinoma.

The chain carries TRBV5-4 and TRBJ1-2, with D perhaps TRBD1 (6 bases). There are 15 residues in the CDR3. From germline, CDR1 is SGHNT and CDR2 YYREEE (reference sequence). Trimming cost V 4 bases and J 2 bases, with 15 bases left between them. CDR3 nucleotides: TGTGCCAGCAGCCCGGACAGCCAGCCCAACTATGGCTACACCTTC. It yields the protein CASSPDSQPNYGYTF.

CDR3 sequence (DNA): TGTGCCAGCAGCTTAGCGCGTAGCAGCGGTCCGTTCTTC. As protein: CASSLARSSGPFF. The V call is TRBV7-2, the J call TRBJ2-1; tentative D call: TRBD2 (5 bases). The CDR3 has 13 amino acids. The germline V gene has CDR1 SGHTA and CDR2 FQGNSA. The V and J ends lost 0 bases and 15 bases respectively, with 15 bases between them.

There are a few counts of this clone. This chain joins TRBV18 and TRBJ1-1; D is perhaps TRBD1 (5 bases). In germline, CDR1 is KGHSH, CDR2 LQKENI. This CDR3 spans 13 amino acids. V was clipped by 5 bases and J by 1 base, with 8 bases between them. The CDR3, as DNA: TGTGCCAGCTCAATGCAGGGGAACACTGAAGCTTTCTTT. Protein: CASSMQGNTEAFF. Drawing the rest from reference TRBV18 and TRBJ1-1, the complete variable domain is NAGVMQNPRHLVRRRGQEARLRCSPMKGHSHVYWYRQLPEEGLKFMVYLQKENIIDESGMPKERFSAEFPKEGPSILRIQQVVRGDSAAYFCASSMQGNTEAFFGQGTRLTVV.

V gene TRBV4-1 combines with J gene TRBJ1-5; TRBD1 might be the D (5 bases). The V gene's germline CDR1 is MGHRA and CDR2 YSYEKL. This CDR3 has 17 amino acids. Trimming took off 1 base at V and 2 bases at J, with 15 bases between the two ends. CDR3 in DNA: TGCGCCAGCAGCCAAGGCGGAGGGGCTGAGGGCAATCAGCCCCAGCATTTT. Protein: CASSQGGGAEGNQPQHF.

The genes are TRBV7-9 and TRBJ1-3, with D perhaps TRBD1 (5 bases). CDR1 and CDR2 (germline): SEHNR, FQNEAQ (reference sequence). The length of the CDR3 is 16 residues. Deletions cut 5 bases from V and 1 base from J, with 15 bases between. DNA of the CDR3: TGTGCCAGCAGCCTAGAAAGAAGGGGTTCTGGAAACACCATATATTTT. It codes for CASSLERRGSGNTIYF.

The V call is TRBV11-1, the J call TRBJ1-1; D is perhaps TRBD1 (6 bases). The CDR3 spans 17 residues. The V end lost 0 bases, the J end lost 4 bases, and 18 bases lay between the germline ends. CDR1 is SGHAT, CDR2 FQDESV, per germline (reference sequence). This CDR3 is CASSLARDTKFLTEAFF. CDR3 bases: TGTGCCAGCAGCTTAGCCCGGGACACGAAATTCCTCACTGAAGCTTTCTTT.

The chain has TRBV7-9 and TRBJ1-4; 11 bases agree with TRBD1. The CDR3 has 15 amino acids. Germline V gene lookup returns CDR1 SEHNR and CDR2 FQNEAQ (reference sequence). J lost 8 bases, V lost 6 bases, and 8 bases had no gene match. Here the CDR3 DNA reads TGTGCCAGCAGTCCCCGGGGACAGGGGGACGAAAAACTGTTTTTT. Translation gives CASSPRGQGDEKLFF.

This chain links TRBV7-2 with TRBJ2-5; 9 bases line up with TRBD2. V shed 5 bases, J shed 1 base, and the junction held 5 bases outside the gene matches. CDR1 and CDR2 (germline): SGHTA, FQGNSA. This CDR3 spans 15 amino acids. The CDR3 sequence is CASSPVTSGQETQYF. The CDR3 DNA reads TGTGCCAGCAGCCCTGTGACTAGCGGCCAAGAGACCCAGTACTTC.

The chain combines TRBV19 with TRBJ2-3, with a possible D match to TRBD2 (6 bases). Germline V gives CDR1 LNHDA, CDR2 SQIVND (reference sequence). The CDR3 consists of 16 residues. Deletions cut 4 bases from V and 0 bases from J, with 14 bases between. The CDR3 nucleotides read TGTGCCAGTAGTACCCAGATAGCGGAGAGCACAGATACGCAGTATTTT. Translated, it gives CASSTQIAESTDTQYF.

The rearrangement joins TRBV6-5 to TRBJ2-5, with D possibly TRBD1 on 5 matching bases. The CDR3 totals 14 residues. The ends were cut back, 0 bases at V and 4 bases at J, with 9 bases in the middle. CDR1 is MNHEY, CDR2 SVGAGI, per germline. This chain's CDR3 is CASSYSAGRETQYF. CDR3 sequence (DNA): TGTGCCAGCAGTTACTCGGCAGGGCGAGAGACCCAGTACTTC.

This clone was seen a handful of times. V is TRBV15 and J is TRBJ2-4; D gene uncertain. CDR3 length: 12 amino acids. Trimming took off 3 bases at V and 7 bases at J, with 7 bases between the two ends. From germline, CDR1 is LNHNV and CDR2 YYDKDF (reference sequence). The CDR3 coding sequence is TGTGCCACCAGCAGGGCCTTGAACATTCAGTACTTC. Encoded protein: CATSRALNIQYF.

The genes are TRBV5-4 and TRBJ2-5; D is possibly TRBD2 (6 bases). The V gene lost 2 bases and the J gene lost 5 bases, with 13 bases spanning the gap. CDR1 is SGHNT, CDR2 YYREEE, per germline (reference sequence). The CDR3 totals 14 residues. The CDR3: CASSFGGLAETQYF. The CDR3 region has the DNA TGTGCCAGCAGCTTTGGAGGGTTAGCGGAGACCCAGTACTTC. Based on the CDR3 plus reference TRBV5-4 and TRBJ2-5, the full variable domain is ETGVTQSPTHLIKTRGQQVTLRCSSQSGHNTVSWYQQALGQGPQFIFQYYREEENGRGNFPPRFSGLQFPNYSSELNVNALELDDSALYLCASSFGGLAETQYFGPGTRLLVL.

The V gene is TRBV6-4, the J gene TRBJ2-3, with TRBD1 identical over 7 bases. CDR3 length equals 14 residues. Germline values: CDR1 MRHNA, CDR2 SNTAGT. The V segment lost 3 bases and the J segment 5 bases; nucleotides outside the gene matches: 5. CDR3 in amino acids: CASSEGQDIDTQYF. CDR3 bases: TGTGCCAGCAGTGAAGGACAGGACATAGATACGCAGTATTTT.

The V gene is TRBV7-8, the J gene TRBJ2-7; D could derive from TRBD1 or TRBD2 (6 bases each). Germline CDR1 SGHVS, CDR2 FQNEAQ. V lost 5 bases and J 1 base, leaving 24 bases between the germline ends. The CDR3 is made up of 18 amino acids. CDR3 region: CASSPPGGWAARSYEQYF. CDR3 sequence (DNA): TGTGCCAGCAGCCCGCCCGGGGGCTGGGCAGCCCGATCCTACGAGCAGTACTTC.

The V and J genes are TRBV6-5 and TRBJ1-1, with D tentatively TRBD1 (5 bases). CDR1 is MNHEY and CDR2 is SVGAGI in the germline V gene. The V end was cut by 11 bases, the J end by 1 base, with 17 bases between. This CDR3 is 14 amino acids long. CDR3 coding DNA: TGTGCCGCGAATTCAGGGACCGAGAACACTGAAGCTTTCTTT. Protein: CAANSGTENTEAFF.

This rearrangement joins TRBV11-3 to TRBJ2-2; the D is unclear. Germline V gene lookup returns CDR1 SGHNT and CDR2 YENEEA. Trimming removed 2 bases at V and 2 bases at J, with 6 bases between. The CDR3 sequence is 14 residues long. The CDR3 nucleotides read TGTGCCAGCAGCTTATCAGACAACACCGGGGAGCTGTTTTTT. Its translation: CASSLSDNTGELFF.

The chain uses TRBV9 and TRBJ1-2, with D perhaps matching TRBD1 (6 bases). From germline, CDR1 is SGDLS and CDR2 YYNGEE. V lost 0 bases and J 8 bases, leaving 11 bases between the germline ends. The CDR3 is 13 amino acids. The CDR3 here is CASSVGGARGYTF. Written as DNA, the CDR3 is TGTGCCAGCAGCGTAGGGGGGGCTCGGGGCTACACCTTC.

For the CDR3, the DNA is TGTGCCAGCAGTAGTGACAGGGGAGAGACCCAGTACTTC. This sequence encodes CASSSDRGETQYF. The chain couples TRBV6-5 to TRBJ2-5; TRBD1 agrees at 8 bases. This CDR3 spans 13 amino acids. The germline V gene has CDR1 MNHEY and CDR2 SVGAGI. V shed 5 bases and J 4 bases; nucleotides not matched to a gene: 3.

The chain joins TRBV11-3 to TRBJ2-7; possible D gene TRBD1, 6 bases. V was cut by 5 bases and J by 3 bases, with 20 bases left in between. Germline V gene data show CDR1 as SGHNT and CDR2 as YENEEA. The CDR3 extends over 16 amino acids. CDR3 loop: CASSLLAGAGIYEQYF. The CDR3 bases are TGTGCCAGCAGCCTTCTCGCAGGGGCAGGAATCTACGAGCAGTACTTC.

This chain joins TRBV11-3 and TRBJ2-5; D ambiguous. Germline CDR1 is SGHNT and CDR2 is YENEEA. The CDR3 has 15 amino acids. Deletions cut 4 bases from V and 4 bases from J, with 16 bases between. CDR3 residues: CASSSHDGVSETQYF. The CDR3 nucleotides read TGTGCCAGCAGCTCCCACGATGGGGTATCAGAGACCCAGTACTTC.

CDR3 region: CASRQGRETQYF. The CDR3 DNA is TGTGCCAGCAGACAGGGTCGAGAGACCCAGTACTTC. The V and J genes are TRBV27 and TRBJ2-5; TRBD1 might be the D (6 bases). Germline V gene lookup returns CDR1 MNHEY and CDR2 SMNVEV (reference sequence). This CDR3 comprises 12 residues. V was cut by 6 bases and J by 4 bases, with 9 bases left in between.

V gene TRBV7-2 combines with J gene TRBJ2-5; 7 bases are shared with TRBD2. Trimming cost V 6 bases and J 5 bases; bases outside gene matches: 6. CDR3 length: 13 residues. The V gene's germline CDR1 is SGHTA and CDR2 FQGNSA. The DNA for the CDR3 is TGTGCCAGCAGGGGGGGGAGCATTGAGACCCAGTACTTC. Residues: CASRGGSIETQYF.

This chain uses TRBV19 with TRBJ2-3, with 10 bases fitting TRBD1. Unmatched junction bases numbered 7, after V lost 3 bases and J lost 1 base. CDR3 length: 17 residues. Germline loops: CDR1 LNHDA, CDR2 SQIVND (reference sequence). The CDR3 bases are TGTGCCAGTAGTATTGGGACAGGGGTTGCGGGCACAGATACGCAGTATTTT. Protein sequence: CASSIGTGVAGTDTQYF. The full variable domain, its missing parts supplied by reference TRBV19 and TRBJ2-3, is DGGITQSPKYLFRKEGQNVTLSCEQNLNHDAMYWYRQDPGQGLRLIYYSQIVNDFQKGDIAEGYSVSREKKESFPLTVTSAQKNPTAFYLCASSIGTGVAGTDTQYFGPGTRLTVL.

The chain is built from TRBV6-1 and TRBJ2-7; 10 nucleotides align to TRBD1. CDR3 length equals 15 residues. V shed 1 base, J shed 0 bases, and the junction held 0 bases outside the gene matches. CDR1 is MNHNS and CDR2 is SASEGT in the germline V gene. CDR3 nucleotides: TGTGCCAGCAGTGAAGGGACAGGGGGCTCCTACGAGCAGTACTTC. Its translation: CASSEGTGGSYEQYF.

The chain has TRBV28 and TRBJ1-5, with 10 bases fitting TRBD1. The V gene end was trimmed by 2 bases and the J gene end by 1 base; junction bases not matched to a gene: 5. The CDR3 runs to 17 residues. The germline CDR1 and CDR2 sequences are MDHEN and SYDVKM. Here the CDR3 reads CASSLIGTGASNQPQHF. DNA of the CDR3: TGTGCCAGCAGTTTAATCGGGACAGGGGCCAGCAATCAGCCCCAGCATTTT.